Listed here are 20 T cell receptor beta chains from one sample, sequenced in a study of T cell changes during pregnancy in multiple sclerosis. Generated by immunoSEQ multiplex PCR, the TCRdb table keeps only in-frame clones and is missing some. The sample holds around 30,000 clones, 90% seen once. The sample in question was CD8+ T cells from peripheral blood mononuclear cells, obtained in the second trimester of pregnancy. The receptors stem from a female donor with multiple sclerosis, enrolled in a pregnancy study.

The rearrangement joins TRBV30 to TRBJ1-1, with 9 positions matching TRBD1. The CDR3 runs 13 residues. Per the germline V gene, CDR1 is GTSNPN and CDR2 is SVGIG (reference sequence). The V gene end was trimmed by 2 bases and the J gene end by 5 bases; junction bases not matched to a gene: 3. The CDR3 spells CAWSTTGGTEAFF. The CDR3 DNA sequence: TGTGCCTGGAGTACGACAGGGGGAACTGAAGCTTTCTTT. Complete variable domain (other parts from reference TRBV30 and TRBJ1-1): SQTIHQWPATLVQPVGSPLSLECTVEGTSNPNLYWYRQAAGRGLQLLFYSVGIGQISSEVPQNLSASRPQDRQFILSSKKLLLSDSGFYLCAWSTTGGTEAFFGQGTRLTVV.

This clone was seen a handful of times. The rearrangement uses TRBV11-3 and TRBJ1-3; 9 bases are shared with TRBD1. Germline CDR1 is SGHNT and CDR2 is YENEEA. Trimming at V came to 5 bases and at J to 0 bases, leaving 5 bases not matched to a gene. CDR3 length: 16 residues. CDR3 residues: CASSPQGAGSGNTIYF. In DNA form, the CDR3 reads TGTGCCAGCAGCCCACAGGGGGCTGGCTCTGGAAACACCATATATTTT. Supplemented by reference TRBV11-3 and TRBJ1-3, the full variable domain reads EAGVVQSPRYKIIEKKQPVAFWCNPISGHNTLYWYLQNLGQGPELLIRYENEEAVDDSQLPKDRFSAERLKGVDSTLKIQPAELGDSAVYLCASSPQGAGSGNTIYFGEGSWLTVV.

The chain recombines TRBV4-1 with TRBJ2-7, with 12 bases that match TRBD1. The CDR3 totals 18 residues. Per the germline V gene, CDR1 is MGHRA and CDR2 is YSYEKL. Trimming took 1 base from V and 3 from J; bases not matched to a gene: 10. The CDR3 region has the DNA TGCGCCAGCAGCCAAGGGGCTTACCGGGACAGGGGGCTCTACGAGCAGTACTTC. Translation gives CASSQGAYRDRGLYEQYF.

This chain uses TRBV11-2 with TRBJ2-7; perhaps TRBD1 as D (6 bases). This CDR3 comprises 14 residues. Germline V CDR1 and CDR2: SGHAT, FQNNGV. V was shortened by 1 base and J by 4 bases, with 11 bases between the two germline ends. CDR3 region: CASSLAGARYEQYF. The CDR3 DNA sequence: TGTGCCAGCAGCTTAGCAGGGGCGCGGTACGAGCAGTACTTC.

The CDR3 DNA sequence: TGTGCCAGCAGCTCACTAGCGGGGGGATGGGATACGCAGTATTTT. Protein sequence: CASSSLAGGWDTQYF. V and J are TRBV11-2 and TRBJ2-3; TRBD2 agrees at 12 bases. After removal of 4 bases from V and 6 bases from J, the junction contained 5 bases not matched to a gene. The germline gives CDR1 SGHAT, CDR2 FQNNGV. The CDR3 spans 15 residues.

This chain uses TRBV5-6 with TRBJ2-3, with D maybe TRBD2 (6 bases). Germline assignment: CDR1 SGHDT and CDR2 YYEEEE. With 4 bases removed from V and 0 bases from J, the gap between germline ends came to 12 bases. The CDR3 has 15 residues. The CDR3 DNA follows: TGTGCCAGCAGCACTGACGGGGGTAGCACAGATACGCAGTATTTT. This encodes CASSTDGGSTDTQYF.

Notes on this clone: Germline is not matched at one junction end, which may reflect a read error. V gene TRBV28 combines with J gene TRBJ2-3; 11 positions match TRBD2. The germline V gene has CDR1 MDHEN and CDR2 SYDVKM. This CDR3 region has 19 residues. The CDR3 DNA reads TGTGCCAGCAATTTACTAGCGGGAGTGGGAGGGGGTGACACAGATACGCAGTATTTT. The encoded protein is CASNLLAGVGGGDTDTQYF.

The chain couples TRBV5-4 to TRBJ1-5; 9 bases match TRBD1. CDR3 length: 17 residues. Trimming removed 4 bases from V and 2 bases from J; junction bases left unmatched: 10. The germline CDR1 and CDR2 sequences are SGHNT and YYREEE (reference sequence). This CDR3 is CASSVPPRDRGNQPQHF. The CDR3 bases are TGTGCCAGCAGCGTTCCCCCCCGGGACAGGGGCAATCAGCCCCAGCATTTT. Filled out from reference TRBV5-4 and TRBJ1-5, the complete variable domain reads ETGVTQSPTHLIKTRGQQVTLRCSSQSGHNTVSWYQQALGQGPQFIFQYYREEENGRGNFPPRFSGLQFPNYSSELNVNALELDDSALYLCASSVPPRDRGNQPQHFGDGTRLSIL.

The gene calls are TRBV7-9 and TRBJ1-2; TRBD1 might be the D (6 bases). The V end lost 5 bases, the J end lost 8 bases, and 15 bases lay between the germline ends. This CDR3 is built from 13 residues. The germline CDR1 and CDR2 sequences are SEHNR and FQNEAQ (reference sequence). DNA for the CDR3: TGTGCCAGCAGCCAAGGGGGACCTCGAGGCTACACCTTC. It codes for CASSQGGPRGYTF. The entire variable domain, with the rest obtained from reference TRBV7-9 and TRBJ1-2, is as follows: DTGVSQNPRHKITKRGQNVTFRCDPISEHNRLYWYRQTLGQGPEFLTYFQNEAQLEKSRLLSDRFSAERPKGSFSTLEIQRTEQGDSAMYLCASSQGGPRGYTFGSGTRLTVV.

In its sample, this clone was seen once. The genes are TRBV11-2 and TRBJ2-7; the match to TRBD1 covers 8 bases. This CDR3 contains 19 residues. V lost 3 bases, J lost 8 bases, and 24 bases stayed unmatched. The V gene's germline CDR1 is SGHAT and CDR2 FQNNGV. CDR3 sequence reads: CASSFGQGPPSATIGQQYF. The CDR3 nucleotides are TGTGCCAGCAGCTTTGGACAGGGTCCTCCCTCAGCGACGATAGGCCAGCAGTACTTC. Supplemented by reference TRBV11-2 and TRBJ2-7, the full variable domain reads EAGVAQSPRYKIIEKRQSVAFWCNPISGHATLYWYQQILGQGPKLLIQFQNNGVVDDSQLPKDRFSAERLKGVDSTLKIQPAKLEDSAVYLCASSFGQGPPSATIGQQYFGPGTRLTVT.

This rearrangement joins TRBV7-9 to TRBJ2-7; weak D call: TRBD2 (5 bases). The V end was cut by 11 bases, the J end by 4 bases, with 24 bases between. CDR3 length: 15 residues. Germline V CDR1 and CDR2: SEHNR, FQNEAQ (reference sequence). The CDR3: CADYPLVPPSYEQYF. CDR3 sequence (DNA): TGTGCCGACTACCCCCTAGTCCCCCCTTCTTACGAGCAGTACTTC.

This clone was counted a single time. The chain links TRBV2 to TRBJ1-3; no clear D gene. Germline-derived CDR1 and CDR2 are SNHLY and FYNNEI. The CDR3 loop spans 13 amino acids. The V end lost 3 bases, the J end lost 10 bases, and 13 bases lay between the germline ends. As DNA, the CDR3 is TGTGCCAGCAGTGACTCAACGCTGGAGACCATATATTTT. Protein product: CASSDSTLETIYF.

V gene TRBV7-6 combines with J gene TRBJ2-1, with a tentative D call TRBD2 (6 bases). The CDR3 is 16 amino acids. V dropped 5 bases and J dropped 6 bases, with 20 bases sitting between them. Germline lookup yields CDR1 SGHVS and CDR2 FNYEAQ. The CDR3 sequence is CASSRRRESLANEQFF. CDR3 nucleotides: TGTGCCAGCAGCCGGAGACGGGAGTCCCTTGCCAATGAGCAGTTCTTC.

The CDR3 nucleotides are TGCGCCAGCAGCCAAGACAGGGGGCCCTCCTACGAGCAGTACTTC. This gives the protein CASSQDRGPSYEQYF. This chain links TRBV4-1 with TRBJ2-7, with TRBD1 matching over 8 bases. J lost 0 bases, V lost 0 bases, and 1 base had no gene match. The germline V gene encodes CDR1 MGHRA and CDR2 YSYEKL. The CDR3 contains 15 residues.

Only one count was recorded for this clone. This CDR3 is CATDYPKTQYF. The CDR3, as DNA: TGTGCCACCGACTACCCCAAGACCCAGTACTTC. The chain recombines TRBV7-9 with TRBJ2-5; TRBD2 might be the D (5 bases). Germline-derived CDR1 and CDR2 are SEHNR and FQNEAQ (reference sequence). The CDR3 runs 11 residues. Deletions cut 10 bases from V and 6 bases from J, with 12 bases between.

The rearrangement uses TRBV18 and TRBJ1-2; the D gene is possibly TRBD1 (6 bases). V was shortened by 2 bases and J by 4 bases, with 11 bases between the two germline ends. The germline V gene encodes CDR1 KGHSH and CDR2 LQKENI. This CDR3 is built from 14 residues. CDR3 DNA sequence: TGTGCCAGCTCACCATCAGGGGTAACCTATGGCTACACCTTC. Amino acids: CASSPSGVTYGYTF.

In this sample, this clone turned up once. This sequence joins TRBV29-1 and TRBJ1-4, with 7 bases that match TRBD1. V lost 3 bases, J lost 7 bases, and 5 bases stayed unmatched. CDR3 length equals 13 residues. In germline, CDR1 is SQVTM, CDR2 ANQGSEA. For the CDR3, the DNA is TGCAGCGTTGACAGGGGGGACGGTGAAAAACTGTTTTTT. Protein product: CSVDRGDGEKLFF.

V gene TRBV29-1 combines with J gene TRBJ2-7; D may be TRBD1 (5 bases). Germline CDR1 is SQVTM and CDR2 is ANQGSEA. CDR3 length equals 11 residues. V gave up 3 bases and J gave up 4 bases, with 7 bases separating them. CDR3 sequence: CSVEDKYEQYF. CDR3 DNA sequence: TGCAGCGTTGAGGACAAATACGAGCAGTACTTC.

The CDR3 sequence: CAIKVRGTPLAEAFF. Written as DNA, the CDR3 is TGTGCCATCAAAGTCAGGGGGACACCCCTGGCTGAAGCTTTCTTT. The rearrangement joins TRBV10-3 to TRBJ1-1; the match to TRBD1 covers 7 bases. The CDR3 sequence is 15 residues long. Germline V gene data show CDR1 as ENHRY and CDR2 as SYGVKD. After removal of 7 bases from V and 6 bases from J, the junction contained 14 bases not matched to a gene.

This clone was seen once. This chain uses TRBV30 with TRBJ2-5, with 9 bases identical to TRBD1. Germline CDR1 GTSNPN, CDR2 SVGIG (reference sequence). There are 17 residues in the CDR3. Trimming cost V 2 bases and J 0 bases; bases outside gene matches: 10. Here the CDR3 reads CAWSNLHGTGYQETQYF. The CDR3 coding sequence is TGTGCCTGGAGTAACCTGCACGGGACAGGGTACCAAGAGACCCAGTACTTC.